This entry lists 9 T cell receptor beta chains sequenced from one sample in a study of Graves' ophthalmopathy and Graves' hyperthyroidism. Amplified TCR beta CDR3 regions were obtained using RNA transcripts as template. First-round RT-PCR with HTBI primers preceded a second-round multiplex PCR. TCRdb reprocessed the multiplex PCR reads with MiXCR, giving one entry per CDR3 protein. The data hold hundreds of thousands of distinct CDR3 sequences, with over 13% observed a single time. The sequenced material came from blood. These receptors were collected from a woman aged 30 to 39 with Graves' ophthalmopathy.

The sample holds many counts of this clonotype. One end of the junction varies from germline; a read error may be responsible. The rearrangement uses TRBV12-5 and TRBJ2-4, with D unclear. In germline, CDR1 is LGHNT, CDR2 FRNRAP. There are 16 residues in the CDR3. In nucleotides, the CDR3 is TGTGCTAGTGGTTTGGTCTCAGGCATAGCCAAAAACATTAAGTACTTC. It translates to CASGLVSGIAKNIKYF.

Many counts were recorded for this clonotype. The gene calls are TRBV29-1 and TRBJ2-5; the match to TRBD1 covers 7 bases. Germline CDR1 reads SQVTM; CDR2 reads ANQGSEA. V shed 7 bases and J 4 bases; nucleotides not matched to a gene: 6. The CDR3 is 12 amino acids. Here the CDR3 DNA reads TGCAGCGGATTGACAGGGAGAGAGACCCAGTACTTC. Translating gives CSGLTGRETQYF.

In this sample, this clonotype turned up many times. The chain's CDR3 is CASTSAHSYEQYF. The CDR3 DNA follows: TGTGCCAGTACTTCAGCACACTCCTACGAGCAGTACTTC. The J gene is TRBJ2-7, the V gene TRBV19; D uncertain. This CDR3 comprises 13 residues. V was trimmed by 7 bases and J by 0 bases, leaving 10 bases between them. Germline assignment: CDR1 LNHDA and CDR2 SQIVND (reference sequence).

This clonotype was seen many times. V and J are TRBV20-1 and TRBJ1-1, with a tentative D call TRBD1 (5 bases). Trimming cost V 0 bases and J 0 bases, with 11 bases left between them. The CDR3 is 15 amino acids. Germline V gives CDR1 DFQATT, CDR2 SNEGSKA (reference sequence). The CDR3 region is CSARDPGRVNTEAFF. CDR3 bases: TGCAGTGCTAGAGATCCCGGCAGGGTGAACACTGAAGCTTTCTTT.

This clonotype appeared a few times. This may be a read error, as it is one base from a much larger clone. Because the CDR3's place on the DNA is in doubt, the DNA is left out and the CDR3 is given as listed by TCRdb. The chain employs TRBV9 and TRBJ2-2; no check of the table's D call, TRBD1, against the DNA was made. The germline gives CDR1 SGDLS, CDR2 YYNGEE. The CDR3 is 14 amino acids long, termini counted. The CDR3 region is CASSVGSGTGELCF.

This clonotype was counted at least ten times. This chain links TRBV5-1 with TRBJ2-7; 11 bases are a match to TRBD1. The CDR3 is made up of 14 amino acids. The J segment lost 6 bases and the V segment lost 4 bases, leaving 6 bases of the junction unmatched. CDR1 is SGHRS, CDR2 YFSETQ, per germline. DNA for the CDR3: TGCGCCAGCAGCGCCTGGACAGGGGGCTCCGAGCAGTACTTC. This codes for CASSAWTGGSEQYF.

In its sample, this clonotype was seen a few times. This chain links TRBV3-1 with TRBJ1-2; D call uncertain. CDR1 is LGHDT, CDR2 YNNKEL, per germline (reference sequence). Trimming stripped 2 bases from V and 8 bases from J, with 6 bases between. The CDR3 extends over 11 amino acids. CDR3 nucleotide sequence: TGTGCCAGCAGCCAAATAGGCGGCTACACCTTC. Translating it yields CASSQIGGYTF.

Many counts were recorded for this clonotype. The chain employs TRBV15 and TRBJ2-2; D not resolved. V was shortened by 4 bases and J by 3 bases, with 6 bases between the two germline ends. The CDR3 runs 13 residues. CDR1 is LNHNV, CDR2 YYDKDF, per germline (reference sequence). This CDR3 reads CATSTAYTGELFF. The CDR3 DNA follows: TGTGCCACCAGCACGGCATACACCGGGGAGCTGTTTTTT. Together with reference TRBV15 and TRBJ2-2, the CDR3 gives the full variable domain: DAMVIQNPRYQVTQFGKPVTLSCSQTLNHNVMYWYQQKSSQAPKLLFHYYDKDFNNEADTPDNFQSRRPNTSFCFLDIRSPGLGDTAMYLCATSTAYTGELFFGEGSRLTVL.

This clonotype occurred many times. V and J are TRBV6-1 and TRBJ2-6, with D hard to call. In germline, CDR1 is MNHNS, CDR2 SASEGT. The CDR3 totals 13 residues. The V end was cut by 3 bases, the J end by 4 bases, with 4 bases between. DNA of the CDR3: TGTGCCAGCAGTGAGGGAGGGGCCAACGTCCTGACTTTC. Translating it yields CASSEGGANVLTF.